This TCR beta chain was captured in a study of Tregs in tolerant kidney transplant recipients. The germline CDR1 and CDR2 sequences are WNHNN and SYGVQD (reference sequence). This CDR3 region has 12 residues. Between the trimmed V and J ends, which lost 4 bases and 2 bases, there was a span of 6 bases. Assay: immunoSEQ multiplex PCR; the TCRdb copy retains only in-frame clones and omits some. The sample consists of about 110,000 clones, almost 90% of them appearing once. V and J are TRBV10-1 and TRBJ2-7; D is perhaps TRBD1 (6 bases). This specimen was CD4+ T cells from blood, taken before the transplant. This receptor was taken from a human donor who received a combined kidney and bone marrow transplant. DNA for the CDR3: TGCGCCAGCAGTGGGACAGCCTACGAGCAGTACTTC. Encoded protein: CASSGTAYEQYF.